This paragraph covers one T cell receptor beta chain sequence. Its antigen is still unknown. The CDR3 runs 16 residues. From germline, CDR1 is MNHNS and CDR2 SASEGT. The V and J ends lost 0 bases and 3 bases respectively, with 14 bases between them. Repertoires were generated with immunoSEQ multiplex PCR, while TCRdb's copy carries only in-frame clones and drops some. The table lists under 35,000 clones, under 80% of them singletons, with 0.6% to 0.65% in the top ten. This specimen belongs to a study of memory CD4+ T cells and cytomegalovirus serostatus. In the study overall: Healthy Belgian adult donors included about 10 CMV-positive and some 25 CMV-negative people.

Overall study results and limits: A US-trained random forest predicted CMV serostatus with median AUC around 0.92.

The sort gate was single viable CD3+CD4+CD8-CD45RO+ cells for memory CD4+ T cells. CMV serostatus came from serum IgG against pp150, pp28, p38, p52. After thawing, CD4+ T cells were positively selected. Material: memory CD4+ T cells from blood. This clonotype originated in an adult in good health and CMV-seronegative. Some clones in this sample may be carry-over from other donors' samples. The V call is TRBV6-1, the J call TRBJ1-1; possibly TRBD1 for D (5 bases). The CDR3 DNA follows: TGTGCCAGCAGTGAAGCTGACGGGGCCGGGGACACTGAAGCTTTCTTT. It yields the protein CASSEADGAGDTEAFF.